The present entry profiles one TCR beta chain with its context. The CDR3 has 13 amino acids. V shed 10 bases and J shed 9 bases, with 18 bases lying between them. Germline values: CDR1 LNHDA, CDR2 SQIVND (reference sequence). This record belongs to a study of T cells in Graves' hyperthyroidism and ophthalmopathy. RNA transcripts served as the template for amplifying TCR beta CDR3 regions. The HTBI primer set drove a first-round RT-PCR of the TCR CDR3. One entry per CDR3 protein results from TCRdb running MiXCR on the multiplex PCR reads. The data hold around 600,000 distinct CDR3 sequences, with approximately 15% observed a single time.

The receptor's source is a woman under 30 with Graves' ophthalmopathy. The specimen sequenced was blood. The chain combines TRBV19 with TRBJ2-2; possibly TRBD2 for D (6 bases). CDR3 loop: CATEGGRERELFF. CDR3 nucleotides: TGTGCCACCGAAGGAGGGCGAGAAAGGGAGCTGTTTTTT.